Each of the 17 T cell receptor beta chains below was sequenced from the same sample in a study of cytomegalovirus exposure and HLA in healthy donors. PCR used 60 Vbeta primers and 13 Jbeta primers. The table came from immunoSEQ multiplex PCR; TCRdb's copy has only in-frame clones and leaves some out. This table holds around 150,000 clones, about 80% found once. Material for sequencing was PBMCs. These receptors were obtained from a young man in good health.

This chain connects TRBV19 to TRBJ2-6; D gene uncertain. The CDR3 extends over 15 amino acids. Germline values: CDR1 LNHDA, CDR2 SQIVND (reference sequence). The ends were cut back, 5 bases at V and 0 bases at J, with 8 bases in the middle. CDR3 loop: CASSLVLSGANVLTF. The CDR3 DNA is TGTGCCAGTAGTTTGGTACTCTCTGGGGCCAACGTCCTGACTTTC.

The chain employs TRBV19 and TRBJ2-2, with 9 nucleotides matching TRBD2. V shed 4 bases and J 4 bases; nucleotides not matched to a gene: 4. CDR3 length equals 15 residues. The germline V gene has CDR1 LNHDA and CDR2 SQIVND (reference sequence). CDR3 protein: CASSTSGTITGELFF. CDR3 DNA: TGTGCCAGTAGTACTAGCGGGACAATCACCGGGGAGCTGTTTTTT.

The V gene is TRBV5-1, the J gene TRBJ1-2; 7 nucleotides match TRBD1. Germline CDR1 reads SGHRS; CDR2 reads YFSETQ. The CDR3 sequence is 14 residues long. The J segment lost 0 bases and the V segment lost 8 bases, leaving 7 bases of the junction unmatched. In DNA form, the CDR3 reads TGCGCCAGTTCGACAGGGCCAGCTAACTATGGCTACACCTTC. This gives the protein CASSTGPANYGYTF.

V and J are TRBV5-5 and TRBJ2-3; 12 nucleotides align to TRBD2. The junction had 3 bases not matched to a gene; V was cut back by 3 bases and J by 4 bases. CDR1 is SGHKS and CDR2 is YYEKEE in the germline V gene (reference sequence). This CDR3 has 15 amino acids. In DNA form, the CDR3 reads TGTGCCAGCAGCTCTAGCGGGAGGGCCGCAGATACGCAGTATTTT. Protein product: CASSSSGRAADTQYF.

The J gene is TRBJ2-3, the V gene TRBV10-2; TRBD2 agrees at 7 bases. Germline V gene lookup returns CDR1 WSHSY and CDR2 SAAADI. There are 13 residues in the CDR3. V lost 7 bases and J lost 5; bases outside the gene matches: 6. The CDR3 protein is CASNGLVLDTQYF. In DNA form, the CDR3 reads TGCGCCAGCAATGGACTAGTTCTAGATACGCAGTATTTT.

This chain joins TRBV4-1 and TRBJ2-7, with TRBD2 matching 15 bases. The CDR3 totals 19 residues. Looked up from germline, CDR1 is MGHRA and CDR2 is YSYEKL. Losses at the gene ends were 0 bases for V and 0 bases for J; bases not matched to a gene: 6. The CDR3 coding sequence is TGCGCCAGCAGCCAAGATCCGGGACTAGCGGGAGGACACTCCTACGAGCAGTACTTC. Its translation: CASSQDPGLAGGHSYEQYF.

The chain recombines TRBV29-1 with TRBJ2-3, with TRBD2 as a possible D gene (5 bases). Trimming removed 2 bases at V and 4 bases at J, with 7 bases between. CDR3 length equals 12 residues. Germline CDR1 and CDR2: SQVTM and ANQGSEA. The CDR3 region has the DNA TGCAGCGTTGAACGGGGAGCAGATACGCAGTATTTT. Translating gives CSVERGADTQYF.

This chain uses TRBV7-2 with TRBJ2-7; unclear D gene. Per germline, CDR1 SGHTA and CDR2 FQGNSA. The V and J ends lost 3 bases and 6 bases respectively, with 12 bases between them. CDR3 size: 13 residues. DNA for the CDR3: TGTGCCAGCAGCTTTGCTGGTAGAGGCGAGCAGTACTTC. Translated: CASSFAGRGEQYF. Using reference TRBV7-2 and TRBJ2-7 for the parts outside the CDR3, the full variable domain is GAGVSQSPSNKVTEKGKDVELRCDPISGHTALYWYRQSLGQGLEFLIYFQGNSAPDKSGLPSDRFSAERTGGSVSTLTIQRTQQEDSAVYLCASSFAGRGEQYFGPGTRLTVT.

CDR3 nucleotides: TGTGCCAGCAGCTTGGCCCTGGGGGCCGCTGAGACCCAGTACTTC. This encodes CASSLALGAAETQYF. This chain links TRBV5-6 with TRBJ2-5; a possible D gene is TRBD1 (6 bases). Germline V gene data show CDR1 as SGHDT and CDR2 as YYEEEE. The CDR3 contains 15 residues. Trimming took off 0 bases at V and 5 bases at J, with 14 bases between the two ends.

The chain has TRBV7-2 and TRBJ2-6, with D uncertain. Per germline, CDR1 SGHTA and CDR2 FQGNSA. This CDR3 has 15 residues. V was trimmed by 3 bases and J by 0 bases, leaving 6 bases between them. CDR3 in amino acids: CASSFPLSGANVLTF. The CDR3 DNA follows: TGTGCCAGCAGCTTTCCTCTCTCTGGGGCCAACGTCCTGACTTTC.

The chain links TRBV7-9 to TRBJ2-5; 7 bases match TRBD2. CDR1 is SEHNR, CDR2 FQNEAQ, per germline (reference sequence). With V trimmed by 4 bases and J by 2 bases, 1 base remained unmatched. This CDR3 has 13 amino acids. CDR3 sequence: CASSSGLQETQYF. The CDR3 DNA reads as TGTGCCAGCAGCTCGGGACTACAAGAGACCCAGTACTTC.

The chain has TRBV5-1 and TRBJ2-1; a possible D gene is TRBD1 (6 bases). Germline V gene lookup returns CDR1 SGHRS and CDR2 YFSETQ. Between the trimmed V and J ends, which lost 0 bases and 5 bases, there was a span of 15 bases. This CDR3 is 16 amino acids long. The CDR3: CASSLAPPGQHNEQFF. The CDR3 DNA follows: TGCGCCAGCAGCTTGGCCCCACCAGGACAGCACAATGAGCAGTTCTTC. The entire variable domain, with the rest obtained from reference TRBV5-1 and TRBJ2-1, is as follows: KAGVTQTPRYLIKTRGQQVTLSCSPISGHRSVSWYQQTPGQGLQFLFEYFSETQRNKGNFPGRFSGRQFSNSRSEMNVSTLELGDSALYLCASSLAPPGQHNEQFFGPGTRLTVL.

The chain employs TRBV7-9 and TRBJ2-5, with 9 bases fitting TRBD2. CDR3 size: 16 residues. V dropped 4 bases and J dropped 2; count of bases not matched to a gene: 8. Germline V gives CDR1 SEHNR, CDR2 FQNEAQ (reference sequence). CDR3 in DNA: TGTGCCAGCAGCTCCCGGCTAGCGGGGATTCAAGAGACCCAGTACTTC. It is translated as CASSSRLAGIQETQYF.

The rearrangement joins TRBV7-9 to TRBJ1-6; D ambiguous. The germline V gene has CDR1 SEHNR and CDR2 FQNEAQ (reference sequence). The CDR3 runs to 15 residues. The ends were cut back, 3 bases at V and 10 bases at J, with 16 bases in the middle. CDR3 nucleotide sequence: TGTGCCAGCAGCTTTGTCGACGGCGGCGGGTCACCCCTCCACTTT. This codes for CASSFVDGGGSPLHF. Looking up the rest from reference TRBV7-9 and TRBJ1-6 gives the full variable domain: DTGVSQNPRHKITKRGQNVTFRCDPISEHNRLYWYRQTLGQGPEFLTYFQNEAQLEKSRLLSDRFSAERPKGSFSTLEIQRTEQGDSAMYLCASSFVDGGGSPLHFGNGTRLTVT.

The chain joins TRBV10-3 to TRBJ1-1; 7 bases align to TRBD1. V was clipped by 10 bases and J by 1 base; unmatched bases: 0. This CDR3 is built from 11 residues. In germline, CDR1 is ENHRY, CDR2 SYGVKD. The CDR3 spells CATGGNTEAFF. As DNA, the CDR3 is TGTGCCACAGGGGGGAACACTGAAGCTTTCTTT.

This chain uses TRBV2 with TRBJ1-2; tentatively, D is TRBD1 (6 bases). The V end was cut by 7 bases, the J end by 0 bases, with 12 bases between. The CDR3 is 14 residues long. CDR1 is SNHLY and CDR2 is FYNNEI in the germline V gene. The CDR3 is CASTGDRTNYGYTF. The CDR3 coding sequence is TGTGCCAGCACTGGAGACAGGACTAACTATGGCTACACCTTC.

A few counts support this clone. The chain is built from TRBV11-2 and TRBJ1-4; 11 bases fit TRBD1. Unmatched junction bases numbered 9, after V lost 5 bases and J lost 7 bases. Germline V CDR1 and CDR2: SGHAT, FQNNGV. This CDR3 is built from 16 residues. The CDR3 sequence is CASSVSGTGGGEKLFF. The CDR3 bases are TGTGCCAGCAGCGTCTCCGGGACAGGGGGTGGTGAAAAACTGTTTTTT. Full variable domain (outside the CDR3, taken from reference TRBV11-2 and TRBJ1-4): EAGVAQSPRYKIIEKRQSVAFWCNPISGHATLYWYQQILGQGPKLLIQFQNNGVVDDSQLPKDRFSAERLKGVDSTLKIQPAKLEDSAVYLCASSVSGTGGGEKLFFGSGTQLSVL.